This T cell receptor beta chain was retrieved from a study of control samples from healthy donors and cancer patients. This clone was observed once. Sequencing used immunoSEQ multiplex PCR; TCRdb keeps in-frame clones, though not all of them. The profile covers 90,000 to 110,000 clones, with less than 95% appearing a single time and 4.4% taken by the ten largest. Trimming removed 2 bases at V and 4 bases at J, with 9 bases between. CDR1 and CDR2 (germline): SNHLY, FYNNEI. This CDR3 is 15 amino acids long. The clonotype was recovered from a human donor in good health. The donor label of this sample is uncertain. This rearrangement joins TRBV2 to TRBJ1-6; no firm D call. The specimen was blood. The chain's CDR3 is CASSERRLYNSPLHF. The CDR3 DNA sequence: TGTGCCAGCAGTGAACGGAGACTTTATAATTCACCCCTCCACTTT.